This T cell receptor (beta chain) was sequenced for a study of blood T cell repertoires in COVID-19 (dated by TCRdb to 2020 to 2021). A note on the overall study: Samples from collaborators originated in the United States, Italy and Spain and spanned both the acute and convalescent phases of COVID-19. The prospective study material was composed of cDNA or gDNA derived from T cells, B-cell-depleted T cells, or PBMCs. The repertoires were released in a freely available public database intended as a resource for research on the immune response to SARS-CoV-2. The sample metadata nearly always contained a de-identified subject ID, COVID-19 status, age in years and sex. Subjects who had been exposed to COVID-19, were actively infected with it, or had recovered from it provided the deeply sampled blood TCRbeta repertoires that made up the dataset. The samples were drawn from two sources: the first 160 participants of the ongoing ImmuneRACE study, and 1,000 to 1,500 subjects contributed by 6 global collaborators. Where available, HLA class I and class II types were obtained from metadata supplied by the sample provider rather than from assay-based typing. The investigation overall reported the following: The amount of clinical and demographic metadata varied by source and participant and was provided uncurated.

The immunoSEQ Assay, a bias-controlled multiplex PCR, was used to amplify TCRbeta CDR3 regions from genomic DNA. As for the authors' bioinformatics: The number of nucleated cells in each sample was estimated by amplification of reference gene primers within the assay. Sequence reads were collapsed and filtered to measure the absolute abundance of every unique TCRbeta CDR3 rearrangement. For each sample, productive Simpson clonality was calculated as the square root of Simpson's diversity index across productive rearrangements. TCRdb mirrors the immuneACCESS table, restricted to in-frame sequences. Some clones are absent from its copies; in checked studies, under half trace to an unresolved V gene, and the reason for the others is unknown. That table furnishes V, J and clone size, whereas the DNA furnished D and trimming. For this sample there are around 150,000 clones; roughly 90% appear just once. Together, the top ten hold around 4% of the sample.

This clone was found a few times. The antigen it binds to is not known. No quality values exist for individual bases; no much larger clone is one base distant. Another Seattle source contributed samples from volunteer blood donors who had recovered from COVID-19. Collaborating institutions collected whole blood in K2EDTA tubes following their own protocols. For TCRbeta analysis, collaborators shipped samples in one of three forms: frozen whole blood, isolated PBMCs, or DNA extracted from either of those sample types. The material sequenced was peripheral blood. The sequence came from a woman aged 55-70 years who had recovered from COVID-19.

DNA sequence: TGCGCCAGCAGCCAGAGTACACTAGCGGTTGAGACCCAGTACTTC. Its protein product is CASSQSTLAVETQYF. The rearrangement joined TRBV4-1 to TRBJ2-5; TRBD2 fits 8 bases in the junction. The germline V gene gives CDR1 as MGHRA and CDR2 as YSYEKL. The CDR3 numbers 15 residues from cysteine through phenylalanine. CDR3 DNA only is kept here, 45 bases in frame from base 1. Germline trimming: 3 bases from V, 5 bases from J; junction bases outside gene matches: 8.